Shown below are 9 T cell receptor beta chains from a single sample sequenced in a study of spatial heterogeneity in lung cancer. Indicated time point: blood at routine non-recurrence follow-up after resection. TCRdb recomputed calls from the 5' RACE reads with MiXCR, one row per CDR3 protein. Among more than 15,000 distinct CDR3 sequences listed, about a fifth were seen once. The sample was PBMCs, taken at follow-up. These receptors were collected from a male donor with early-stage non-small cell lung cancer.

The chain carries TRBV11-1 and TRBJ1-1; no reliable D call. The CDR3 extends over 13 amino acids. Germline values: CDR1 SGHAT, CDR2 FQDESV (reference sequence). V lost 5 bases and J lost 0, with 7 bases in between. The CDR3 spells CASSLRVNTEAFF. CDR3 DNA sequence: TGTGCCAGCAGCCTACGGGTGAACACTGAAGCTTTCTTT.

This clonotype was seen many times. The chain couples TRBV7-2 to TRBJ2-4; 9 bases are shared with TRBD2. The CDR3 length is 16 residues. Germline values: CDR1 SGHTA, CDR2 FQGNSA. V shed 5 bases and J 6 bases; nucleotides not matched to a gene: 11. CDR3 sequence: CASSPGGSGGGNIQYF. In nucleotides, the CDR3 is TGTGCCAGCAGCCCCGGGGGTAGCGGGGGTGGAAACATTCAGTACTTC.

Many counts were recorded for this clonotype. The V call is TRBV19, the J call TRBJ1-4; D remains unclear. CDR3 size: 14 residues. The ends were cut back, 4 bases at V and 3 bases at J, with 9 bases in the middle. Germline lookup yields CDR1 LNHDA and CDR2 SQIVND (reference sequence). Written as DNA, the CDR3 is TGTGCCAGTAGTAACGGTGGTTCTAATGAAAAACTGTTTTTT. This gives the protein CASSNGGSNEKLFF.

The CDR3 region is CASSRIGTGERQYF. As DNA, the CDR3 is TGTGCCAGCAGCAGAATCGGGACAGGGGAACGGCAGTACTTC. This chain joins TRBV11-2 and TRBJ2-7; TRBD1 matches 10 bases. V trimming: 5 bases; J trimming: 9 bases; junction bases outside the gene matches: 10. CDR3 size: 14 residues. Germline V gives CDR1 SGHAT, CDR2 FQNNGV. The whole variable domain, remainder taken from reference TRBV11-2 and TRBJ2-7, is EAGVAQSPRYKIIEKRQSVAFWCNPISGHATLYWYQQILGQGPKLLIQFQNNGVVDDSQLPKDRFSAERLKGVDSTLKIQPAKLEDSAVYLCASSRIGTGERQYFGPGTRLTVT.

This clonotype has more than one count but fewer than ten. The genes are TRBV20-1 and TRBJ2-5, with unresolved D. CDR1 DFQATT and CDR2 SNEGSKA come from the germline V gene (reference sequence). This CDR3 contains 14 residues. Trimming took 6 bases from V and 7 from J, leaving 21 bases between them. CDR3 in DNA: TGCAGTGCCCACCGCGGAATGCAAGAGTGGACCCAGTACTTC. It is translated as CSAHRGMQEWTQYF.

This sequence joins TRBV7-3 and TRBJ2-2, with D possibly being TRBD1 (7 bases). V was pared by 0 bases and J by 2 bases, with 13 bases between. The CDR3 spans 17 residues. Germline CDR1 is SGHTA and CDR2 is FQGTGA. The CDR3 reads CASSLTSQGGNTGELFF. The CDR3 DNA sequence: TGTGCCAGCAGCTTAACTTCCCAGGGGGGCAACACCGGGGAGCTGTTTTTT.

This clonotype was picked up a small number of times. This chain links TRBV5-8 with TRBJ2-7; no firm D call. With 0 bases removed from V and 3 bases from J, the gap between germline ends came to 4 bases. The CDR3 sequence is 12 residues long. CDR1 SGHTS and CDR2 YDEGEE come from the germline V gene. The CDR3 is CASSLVGYEQYF. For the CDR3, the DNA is TGTGCCAGCAGCTTGGTGGGCTACGAGCAGTACTTC.

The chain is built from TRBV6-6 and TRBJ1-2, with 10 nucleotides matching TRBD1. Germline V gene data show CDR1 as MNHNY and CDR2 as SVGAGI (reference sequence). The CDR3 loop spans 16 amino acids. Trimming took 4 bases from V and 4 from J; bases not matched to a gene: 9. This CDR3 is CASSSTSRTGGYGYTF. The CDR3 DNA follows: TGTGCCAGCAGTTCCACTTCGAGGACAGGGGGCTATGGCTACACCTTC.

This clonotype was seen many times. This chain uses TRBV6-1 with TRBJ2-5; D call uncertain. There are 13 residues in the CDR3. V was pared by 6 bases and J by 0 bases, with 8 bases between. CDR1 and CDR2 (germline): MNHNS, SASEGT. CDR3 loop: CASSKFYQETQYF. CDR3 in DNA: TGTGCCAGCAGCAAGTTTTACCAAGAGACCCAGTACTTC.